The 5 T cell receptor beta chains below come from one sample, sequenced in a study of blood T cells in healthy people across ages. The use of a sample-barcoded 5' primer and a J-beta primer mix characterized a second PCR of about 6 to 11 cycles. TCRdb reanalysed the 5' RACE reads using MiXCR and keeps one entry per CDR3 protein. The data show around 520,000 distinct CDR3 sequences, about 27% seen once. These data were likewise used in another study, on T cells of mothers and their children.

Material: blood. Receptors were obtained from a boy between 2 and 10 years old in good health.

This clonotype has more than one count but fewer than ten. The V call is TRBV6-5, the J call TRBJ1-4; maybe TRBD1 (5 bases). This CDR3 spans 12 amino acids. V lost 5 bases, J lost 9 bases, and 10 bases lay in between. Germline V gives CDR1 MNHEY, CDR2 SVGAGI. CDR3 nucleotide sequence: TGTGCCAGCAGTCACGGGACCAAAAAACTGTTTTTT. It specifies CASSHGTKKLFF.

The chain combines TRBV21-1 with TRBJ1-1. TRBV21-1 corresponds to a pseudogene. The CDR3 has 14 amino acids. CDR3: CASSKAHLNTEAFF. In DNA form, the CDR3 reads TGTGCCAGCAGCAAAGCACACCTGAACACTGAAGCTTTCTTT.

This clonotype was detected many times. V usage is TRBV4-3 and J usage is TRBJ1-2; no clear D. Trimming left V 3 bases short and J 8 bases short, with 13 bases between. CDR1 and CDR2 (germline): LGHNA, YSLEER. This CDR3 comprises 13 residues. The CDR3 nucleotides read TGCGCCAGCAGCCAGGGATCCCGGAGGGGCTACACCTTC. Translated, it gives CASSQGSRRGYTF.

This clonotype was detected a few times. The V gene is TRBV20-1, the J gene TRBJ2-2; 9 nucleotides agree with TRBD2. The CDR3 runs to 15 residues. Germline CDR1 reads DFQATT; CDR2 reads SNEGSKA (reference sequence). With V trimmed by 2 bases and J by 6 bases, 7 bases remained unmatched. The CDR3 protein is CSARSVAGAPGELFF. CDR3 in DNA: TGCAGTGCTAGATCGGTAGCGGGGGCCCCCGGGGAGCTGTTTTTT.

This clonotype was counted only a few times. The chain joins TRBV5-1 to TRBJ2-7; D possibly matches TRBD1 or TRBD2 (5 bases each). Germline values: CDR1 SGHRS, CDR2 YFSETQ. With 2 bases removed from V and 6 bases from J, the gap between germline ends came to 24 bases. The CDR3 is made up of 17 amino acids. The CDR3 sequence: CASSFRIRDRVDSEQYF. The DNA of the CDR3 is TGCGCCAGCAGCTTCCGGATCCGGGACCGCGTCGACTCCGAGCAGTACTTC.